A single sample is the source of the 16 T cell receptor beta chains below, sequenced in a study of blood T cell repertoires in COVID-19. The method was immunoSEQ multiplex PCR; TCRdb's version includes in-frame clones alone and lacks a portion of them. The sample has about 41,000 clones, about 85% seen once; the top ten hold 4.3%. The specimen was peripheral blood. The receptors were gathered from a man aged 60-69 years with acute or convalescent COVID-19.

In this sample, this clone turned up once. J is TRBJ1-2 and V is TRBV14, with D hard to call. The CDR3 is 15 amino acids. Germline CDR1 reads SGHDN; CDR2 reads FVKESK. V gave up 2 bases and J gave up 7 bases, with 17 bases separating them. CDR3 coding DNA: TGTGCCAGCAGCCAAAGAACAGAGCCCGTGGGTGGCTACACCTTC. Encoded protein: CASSQRTEPVGGYTF.

V is TRBV7-2 and J is TRBJ1-1, with D perhaps matching TRBD1 (5 bases). The germline gives CDR1 SGHTA, CDR2 FQGNSA. V was trimmed by 0 bases and J by 1 base, leaving 9 bases between them. There are 15 residues in the CDR3. The CDR3 region has the DNA TGTGCCAGCAGCTTAGCACATACAGGGAACACTGAAGCTTTCTTT. This gives the protein CASSLAHTGNTEAFF.

This chain links TRBV18 with TRBJ2-7; D perhaps matches TRBD1 (5 bases). V gave up 2 bases and J gave up 2 bases, with 10 bases separating them. The CDR3 runs 14 residues. The germline gives CDR1 KGHSH, CDR2 LQKENI. The CDR3 bases are TGTGCCAGCTCACCAGGGCAGGGCACCTACGAGCAGTACTTC. This gives the protein CASSPGQGTYEQYF.

This rearrangement joins TRBV3-1 (or the pseudogene TRBV3-2) to TRBJ2-5, with D tentatively TRBD1 (6 bases). Germline-derived CDR1 and CDR2 are LGHDT and YNNKEL (reference sequence). The CDR3 is 15 amino acids. V lost 8 bases to trimming and J lost 1 base, with 17 bases between them. The CDR3 sequence: CASWDEGELQETQYF. The CDR3 nucleotides read TGTGCCAGCTGGGACGAGGGGGAACTCCAAGAGACCCAGTACTTC.

The chain couples TRBV6-2 or TRBV6-3 to TRBJ1-2, with TRBD1 as a possible D gene (5 bases). Trimming pared 7 bases from V and 6 bases from J, leaving 18 bases between. Germline assignment: CDR1 MNHEY and CDR2 SVGEGT. This CDR3 has 14 residues. CDR3 sequence: CASNPSGRANGYTF. CDR3 nucleotide sequence: TGTGCCAGCAACCCCTCAGGCAGGGCCAATGGCTACACCTTC.

In this sample, this clone turned up once. This chain uses TRBV12-3 or TRBV12-4 with TRBJ1-5; no clear D. The CDR3 contains 12 residues. Trimming cost V 6 bases and J 8 bases, with 11 bases left between them. CDR3 loop: CASSQTPEPQHF. CDR3 DNA: TGTGCCAGCAGCCAAACCCCGGAGCCCCAGCATTTT.

The V call is TRBV12-3 or TRBV12-4, the J call TRBJ1-3, with no clear D. The CDR3 covers 13 residues. Trimming left V 6 bases short and J 0 bases short, with 6 bases between. The CDR3 bases are TGTGCCAGCAGAACTAGCTCTGGAAACACCATATATTTT. The encoded protein is CASRTSSGNTIYF.

The table lists this clone with a count of one. The J gene is TRBJ1-5, the V gene TRBV5-4, with D hard to call. The length of the CDR3 is 12 residues. V lost 5 bases and J 3 bases, leaving 6 bases between the germline ends. CDR1 SGHNT and CDR2 YYREEE come from the germline V gene (reference sequence). CDR3 sequence (DNA): TGTGCCAGCAGTATAGACAATCAGCCCCAGCATTTT. Translated, it gives CASSIDNQPQHF.

The rearrangement links TRBV15 to TRBJ1-1; unclear D gene. V lost 0 bases, J lost 8 bases, and 13 bases lay in between. The germline V gene encodes CDR1 LNHNV and CDR2 YYDKDF (reference sequence). The CDR3 loop spans 14 amino acids. The CDR3 spells CATSRDQASSEAFF. The CDR3 DNA sequence: TGTGCCACCAGCAGAGATCAGGCCTCATCCGAAGCTTTCTTT.

The gene calls are TRBV19 and TRBJ1-2, with D unresolved. CDR3 size: 14 residues. Between the trimmed V and J ends, which lost 9 bases and 2 bases, there was a span of 16 bases. Germline CDR1 is LNHDA and CDR2 is SQIVND (reference sequence). In DNA form, the CDR3 reads TGTGCCAGCGGAACGACACCTCAAAACTATGGCTACACCTTC. Its translation is CASGTTPQNYGYTF.

The gene calls are TRBV12-3 or TRBV12-4 and TRBJ1-4, with 8 positions matching TRBD1. J was trimmed by 8 bases and V by 6 bases; bases with no gene match: 5. CDR3 length: 13 amino acids. CDR3 DNA: TGTGCCAGCAGGCAGGGGGCCGAGGAAAAACTGTTTTTT. Its translation: CASRQGAEEKLFF.

The V gene is TRBV5-1, the J gene TRBJ2-3; TRBD2 agrees at 9 bases. There are 16 residues in the CDR3. V lost 0 bases, J lost 4 bases, and 6 bases stayed unmatched. The germline gives CDR1 SGHRS, CDR2 YFSETQ. DNA for the CDR3: TGCGCCAGCAGCTTGGCGGGCGGGAGGGTTGCAGATACGCAGTATTTT. Translated, it gives CASSLAGGRVADTQYF.

The chain combines TRBV29-1 with TRBJ1-3, with 7 bases matching TRBD1. In germline, CDR1 is SQVTM, CDR2 ANQGSEA. The CDR3 extends over 14 amino acids. J lost 4 bases, V lost 4 bases, and 7 bases had no gene match. The CDR3 reads CSVGQTGRGNTIYF. CDR3 nucleotide sequence: TGCAGCGTTGGCCAGACAGGGAGAGGAAACACCATATATTTT.

V usage is TRBV30 and J usage is TRBJ1-2; D is possibly TRBD1 (6 bases). Germline V gives CDR1 GTSNPN, CDR2 SVGIG (reference sequence). Trimming stripped 4 bases from V and 3 bases from J, with 15 bases between. The CDR3 covers 14 residues. The DNA for the CDR3 is TGTGCCTGGAACTCAGGGGTGGGGGACTATGGCTACACCTTC. Amino acid sequence: CAWNSGVGDYGYTF.

Only one count was recorded for this clone. This CDR3 reads CASSRDLNSYEQYF. The DNA for the CDR3 is TGCGCCAGCAGCCGGGACTTGAACTCCTACGAGCAGTACTTC. The V gene is TRBV5-1, the J gene TRBJ2-7, with D possibly matching TRBD2 (6 bases). The V and J ends lost 4 bases and 0 bases respectively, with 11 bases between them. The CDR3 is 14 residues long. Germline V gene lookup returns CDR1 SGHRS and CDR2 YFSETQ.

The chain couples TRBV7-6 to TRBJ1-2; 7 bases map to TRBD1. This CDR3 contains 15 residues. Trimming removed 1 base from V and 8 bases from J; junction bases left unmatched: 10. In germline, CDR1 is SGHVS, CDR2 FNYEAQ. The CDR3 here is CASSLVEDRPEGYTF. In DNA form, the CDR3 reads TGTGCCAGCAGCTTAGTAGAGGACAGGCCTGAGGGCTACACCTTC.